The T cell receptor beta chain under discussion was sequenced for a study of spatial heterogeneity in lung cancer. The CDR3 has 15 amino acids. The germline gives CDR1 MNHNS, CDR2 SASEGT. V dropped 8 bases and J dropped 1 base, with 18 bases sitting between them. Time point of the sample: sample taken at primary tumor resection. Extraction of whole RNA from tumor, nontumor lung or frozen PBMC preceded unsorted sequencing. This clonotype was picked up many times. A unique molecular identifier was attached to every TCR cDNA molecule. One entry per CDR3 protein results from TCRdb running MiXCR on the 5' RACE reads. The sample carries some 34,000 distinct CDR3 sequences, under 8.5% recorded once.

The material sequenced was PBMCs, taken at surgery. The TCR sequence derives from a female donor with early-stage non-small cell lung cancer. The chain joins TRBV6-1 to TRBJ2-7; D is perhaps TRBD1 (6 bases). Here the CDR3 reads CASSWGRGSSYEQYF. The CDR3 DNA follows: TGTGCCAGCTCGTGGGGCAGGGGCTCTTCCTACGAGCAGTACTTC.